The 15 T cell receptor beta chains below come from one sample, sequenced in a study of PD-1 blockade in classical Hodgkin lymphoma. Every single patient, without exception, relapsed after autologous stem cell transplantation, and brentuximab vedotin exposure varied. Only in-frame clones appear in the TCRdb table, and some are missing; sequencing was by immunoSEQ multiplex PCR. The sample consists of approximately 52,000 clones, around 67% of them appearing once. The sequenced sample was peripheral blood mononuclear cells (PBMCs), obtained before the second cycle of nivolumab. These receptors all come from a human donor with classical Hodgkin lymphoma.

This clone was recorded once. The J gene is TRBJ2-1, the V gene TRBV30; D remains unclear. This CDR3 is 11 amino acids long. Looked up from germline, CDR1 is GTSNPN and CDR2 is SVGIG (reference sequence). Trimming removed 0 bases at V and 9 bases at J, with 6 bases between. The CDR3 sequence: CAWSVKGEQFF. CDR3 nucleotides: TGTGCCTGGAGTGTAAAGGGTGAGCAGTTCTTC.

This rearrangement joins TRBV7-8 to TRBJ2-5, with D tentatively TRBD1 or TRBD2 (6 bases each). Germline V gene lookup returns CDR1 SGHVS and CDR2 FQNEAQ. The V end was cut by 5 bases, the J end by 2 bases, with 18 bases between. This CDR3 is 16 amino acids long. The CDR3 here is CASSLTQRRGQETQYF. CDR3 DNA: TGTGCCAGCAGCCTAACACAGAGGAGGGGGCAAGAGACCCAGTACTTC.

CDR3 sequence (DNA): TGTGCCAGCAGTTCGAGGGGGAGTTATCTAGGAGATACGCAGTATTTT. It specifies CASSSRGSYLGDTQYF. J is TRBJ2-3 and V is TRBV27; D may be TRBD1 (6 bases). V was pared by 4 bases and J by 5 bases, with 19 bases between. Germline CDR1 is MNHEY and CDR2 is SMNVEV (reference sequence). This CDR3 region has 16 residues.

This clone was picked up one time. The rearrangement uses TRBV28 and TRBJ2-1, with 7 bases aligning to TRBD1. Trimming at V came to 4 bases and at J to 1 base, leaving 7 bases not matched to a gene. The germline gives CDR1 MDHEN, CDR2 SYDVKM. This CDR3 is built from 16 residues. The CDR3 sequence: CASSSSLQGSYNEQFF. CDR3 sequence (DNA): TGTGCCAGCAGTTCCTCCCTACAGGGGTCCTACAATGAGCAGTTCTTC.

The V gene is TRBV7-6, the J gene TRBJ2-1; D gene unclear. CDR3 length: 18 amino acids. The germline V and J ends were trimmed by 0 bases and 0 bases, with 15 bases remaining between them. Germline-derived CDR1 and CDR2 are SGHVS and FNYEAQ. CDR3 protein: CASSLAPFRTSSYNEQFF. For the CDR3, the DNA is TGTGCCAGCAGCTTAGCTCCATTCCGCACGAGCTCCTACAATGAGCAGTTCTTC.

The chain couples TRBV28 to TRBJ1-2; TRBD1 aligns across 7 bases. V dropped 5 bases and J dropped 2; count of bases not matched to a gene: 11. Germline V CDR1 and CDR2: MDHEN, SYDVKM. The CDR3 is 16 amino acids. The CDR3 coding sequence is TGTGCCAGCAGTCCGCTTCGACAGGGAGGGAACTATGGCTACACCTTC. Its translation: CASSPLRQGGNYGYTF.

The CDR3 loop reads CASSPQGARGYTF. The CDR3, as DNA: TGTGCCAGCTCACCGCAGGGGGCGCGGGGCTACACCTTC. The chain combines TRBV18 with TRBJ1-2, with 8 bases aligning to TRBD1. The CDR3 sequence is 13 residues long. V lost 3 bases to trimming and J lost 8 bases; unmatched junction nucleotides: 5. Germline assignment: CDR1 KGHSH and CDR2 LQKENI.

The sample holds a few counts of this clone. The CDR3 coding sequence is TGTGCCAGCAGCTTAGAGGGTCCTGGGGCGAACACTGAAGCTTTCTTT. It yields the protein CASSLEGPGANTEAFF. The chain employs TRBV7-2 and TRBJ1-1; TRBD1 is a possible D gene (5 bases). CDR1 and CDR2 from the germline V gene are SGHTA and FQGNSA. This CDR3 is built from 16 residues. Trimming removed 1 base from V and 1 base from J, with 13 bases in between.

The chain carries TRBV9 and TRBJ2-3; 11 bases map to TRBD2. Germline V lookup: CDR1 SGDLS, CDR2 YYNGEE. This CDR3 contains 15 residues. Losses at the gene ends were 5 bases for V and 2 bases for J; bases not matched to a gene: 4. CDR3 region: CASSRLAGFTDTQYF. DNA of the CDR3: TGTGCCAGCAGTAGACTAGCGGGGTTCACAGATACGCAGTATTTT. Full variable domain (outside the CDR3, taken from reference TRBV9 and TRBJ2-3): DSGVTQTPKHLITATGQRVTLRCSPRSGDLSVYWYQQSLDQGLQFLIQYYNGEERAKGNILERFSAQQFPDLHSELNLSSLELGDSALYFCASSRLAGFTDTQYFGPGTRLTVL.

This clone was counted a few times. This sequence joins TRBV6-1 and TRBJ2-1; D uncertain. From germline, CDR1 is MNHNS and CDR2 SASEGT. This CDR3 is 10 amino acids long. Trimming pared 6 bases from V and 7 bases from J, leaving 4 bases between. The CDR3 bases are TGTGCCAGCAGCGTAAATGAGCAGTTCTTC. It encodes CASSVNEQFF.

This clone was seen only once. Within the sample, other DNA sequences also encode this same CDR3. The CDR3 region has the DNA TGTGCCACCAGCAGCTACCGGACAGCCGTAAATCAGCCCCAGCATTTT. Residues: CATSSYRTAVNQPQHF. The gene calls are TRBV15 and TRBJ1-5, with D perhaps matching TRBD1 (6 bases). Germline V gene sequence: CDR1 LNHNV, CDR2 YYDKDF (reference sequence). CDR3 length: 16 residues. Trimming left V 3 bases short and J 4 bases short, with 16 bases between.

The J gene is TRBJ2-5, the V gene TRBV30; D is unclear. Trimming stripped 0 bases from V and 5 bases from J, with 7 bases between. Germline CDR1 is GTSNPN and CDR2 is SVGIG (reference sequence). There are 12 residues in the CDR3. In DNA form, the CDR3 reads TGTGCCTGGAGTGTTTTGGCGGAGACCCAGTACTTC. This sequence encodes CAWSVLAETQYF.

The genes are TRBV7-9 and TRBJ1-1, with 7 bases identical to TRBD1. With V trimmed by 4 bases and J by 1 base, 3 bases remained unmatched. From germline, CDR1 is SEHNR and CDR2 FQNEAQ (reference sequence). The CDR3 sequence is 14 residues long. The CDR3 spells CASSSQGPNTEAFF. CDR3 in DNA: TGTGCCAGCAGCTCACAGGGGCCGAACACTGAAGCTTTCTTT.

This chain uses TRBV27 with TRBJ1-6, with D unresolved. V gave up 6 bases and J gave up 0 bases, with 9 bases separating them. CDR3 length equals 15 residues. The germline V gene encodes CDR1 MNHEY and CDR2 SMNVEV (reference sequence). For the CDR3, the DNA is TGTGCCAGCAGGACACGCGGCTCCTATAATTCACCCCTCCACTTT. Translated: CASRTRGSYNSPLHF.

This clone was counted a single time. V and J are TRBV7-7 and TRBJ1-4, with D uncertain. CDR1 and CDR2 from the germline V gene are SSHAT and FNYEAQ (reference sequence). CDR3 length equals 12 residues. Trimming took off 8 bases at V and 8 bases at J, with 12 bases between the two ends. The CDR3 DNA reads TGTGCCAGCCCCACGCCGGGGGAAAAACTGTTTTTT. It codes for CASPTPGEKLFF. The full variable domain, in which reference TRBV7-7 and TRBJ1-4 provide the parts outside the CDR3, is GAGVSQSPRYKVTKRGQDVTLRCDPISSHATLYWYQQALGQGPEFLTYFNYEAQPDKSGLPSDRFSAERPEGSISTLTIQRTEQRDSAMYRCASPTPGEKLFFGSGTQLSVL.